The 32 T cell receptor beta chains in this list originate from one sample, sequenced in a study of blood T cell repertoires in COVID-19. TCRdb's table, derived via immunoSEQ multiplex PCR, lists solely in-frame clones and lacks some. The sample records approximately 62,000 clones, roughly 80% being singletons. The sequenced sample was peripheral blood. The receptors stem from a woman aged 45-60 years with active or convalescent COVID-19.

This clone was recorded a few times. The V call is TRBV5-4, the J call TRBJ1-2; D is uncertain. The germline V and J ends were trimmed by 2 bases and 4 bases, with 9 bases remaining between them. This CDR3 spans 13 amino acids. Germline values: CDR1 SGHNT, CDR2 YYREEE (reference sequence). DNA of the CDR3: TGTGCCAGCAGCTTCGGGGAAGCCTATGGCTACACCTTC. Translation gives CASSFGEAYGYTF.

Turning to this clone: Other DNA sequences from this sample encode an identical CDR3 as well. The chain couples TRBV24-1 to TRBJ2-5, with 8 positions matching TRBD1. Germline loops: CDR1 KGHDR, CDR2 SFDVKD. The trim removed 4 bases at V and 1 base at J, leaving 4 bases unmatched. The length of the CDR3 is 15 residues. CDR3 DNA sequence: TGTGCCACCAGTGACACAGGACAGGGCCAAGAGACCCAGTACTTC. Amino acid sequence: CATSDTGQGQETQYF.

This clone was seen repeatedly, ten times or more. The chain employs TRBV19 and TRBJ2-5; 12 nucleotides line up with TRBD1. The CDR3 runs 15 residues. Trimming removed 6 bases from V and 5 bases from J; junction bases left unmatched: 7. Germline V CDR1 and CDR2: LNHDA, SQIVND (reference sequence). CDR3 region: CASRTGTGGKETQYF. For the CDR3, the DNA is TGTGCCAGTAGGACGGGGACAGGGGGCAAGGAGACCCAGTACTTC.

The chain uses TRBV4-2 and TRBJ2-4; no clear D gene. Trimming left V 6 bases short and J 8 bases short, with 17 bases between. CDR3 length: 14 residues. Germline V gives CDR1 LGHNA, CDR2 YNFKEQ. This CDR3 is CASSTTTIVDIQYF. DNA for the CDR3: TGTGCCAGCAGTACGACGACAATAGTAGACATTCAGTACTTC.

Here the CDR3 DNA reads TGTGCCATCAGTGGTCAGTCAGACTACGAGCAGTACTTC. It codes for CAISGQSDYEQYF. The rearrangement uses TRBV10-3 and TRBJ2-7; D is unresolved. The V gene's germline CDR1 is ENHRY and CDR2 SYGVKD. Between the trimmed V and J ends, which lost 4 bases and 3 bases, there was a span of 10 bases. CDR3 length: 13 amino acids.

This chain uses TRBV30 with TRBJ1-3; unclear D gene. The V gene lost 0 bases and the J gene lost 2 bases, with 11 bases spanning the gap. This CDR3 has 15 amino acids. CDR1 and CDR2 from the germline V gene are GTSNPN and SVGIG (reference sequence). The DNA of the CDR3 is TGTGCCTGGAGTGTACGACACAAACCTGGAAACACCATATATTTT. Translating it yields CAWSVRHKPGNTIYF.

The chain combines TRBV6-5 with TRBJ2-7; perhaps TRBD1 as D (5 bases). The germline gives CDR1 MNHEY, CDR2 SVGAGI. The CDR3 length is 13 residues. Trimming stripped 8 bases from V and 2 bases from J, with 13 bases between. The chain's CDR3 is CASGRQPTYEQYF. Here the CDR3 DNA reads TGTGCCAGCGGAAGACAGCCGACCTACGAGCAGTACTTC.

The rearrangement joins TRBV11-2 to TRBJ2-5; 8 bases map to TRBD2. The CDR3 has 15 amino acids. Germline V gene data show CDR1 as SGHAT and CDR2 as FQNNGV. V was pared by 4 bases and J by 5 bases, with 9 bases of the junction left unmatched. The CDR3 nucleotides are TGTGCCAGCAGCTCCAAGGGACTAGAATTGGAGACCCAGTACTTC. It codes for CASSSKGLELETQYF.

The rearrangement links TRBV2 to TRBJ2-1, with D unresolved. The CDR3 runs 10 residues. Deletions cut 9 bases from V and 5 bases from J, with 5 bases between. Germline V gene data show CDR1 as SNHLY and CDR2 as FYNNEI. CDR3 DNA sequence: TGTGCCAGTACTCACAATGAGCAGTTCTTC. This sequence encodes CASTHNEQFF.

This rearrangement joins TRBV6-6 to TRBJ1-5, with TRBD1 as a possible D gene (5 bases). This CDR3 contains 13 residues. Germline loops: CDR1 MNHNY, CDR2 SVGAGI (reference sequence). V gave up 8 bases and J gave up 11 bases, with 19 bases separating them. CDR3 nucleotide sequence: TGTGCCAGCTTAGAGGAGACGACAGATACCCAGCATTTT. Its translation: CASLEETTDTQHF.

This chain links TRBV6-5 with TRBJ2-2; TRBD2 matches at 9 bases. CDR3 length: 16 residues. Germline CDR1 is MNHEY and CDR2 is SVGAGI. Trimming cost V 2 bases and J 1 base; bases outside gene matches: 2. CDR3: CASSYQAGGNTGELFF. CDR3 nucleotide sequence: TGTGCCAGCAGTTACCAAGCGGGGGGGAACACCGGGGAGCTGTTTTTT.

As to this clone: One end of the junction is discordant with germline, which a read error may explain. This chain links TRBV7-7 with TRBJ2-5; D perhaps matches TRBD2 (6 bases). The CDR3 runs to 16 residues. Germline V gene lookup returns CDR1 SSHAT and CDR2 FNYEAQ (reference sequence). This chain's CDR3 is CASSPGDGRLGETQYF. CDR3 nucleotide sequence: TGTGCTAGCAGCCCGGGCGACGGGAGACTGGGAGAGACCCAGTACTTC.

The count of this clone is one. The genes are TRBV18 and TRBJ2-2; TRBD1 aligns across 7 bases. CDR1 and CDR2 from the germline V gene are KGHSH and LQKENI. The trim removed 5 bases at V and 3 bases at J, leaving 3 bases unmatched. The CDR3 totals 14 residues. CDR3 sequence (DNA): TGTGCCAGCTCATCGGGGACAGACACCGGGGAGCTGTTTTTT. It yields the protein CASSSGTDTGELFF.

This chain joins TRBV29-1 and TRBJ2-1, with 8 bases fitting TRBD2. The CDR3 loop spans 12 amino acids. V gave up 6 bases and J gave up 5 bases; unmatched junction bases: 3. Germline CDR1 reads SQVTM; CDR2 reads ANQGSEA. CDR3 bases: TGCAGCGTCCATAGCGGGAACAATGAGCAGTTCTTC. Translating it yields CSVHSGNNEQFF.

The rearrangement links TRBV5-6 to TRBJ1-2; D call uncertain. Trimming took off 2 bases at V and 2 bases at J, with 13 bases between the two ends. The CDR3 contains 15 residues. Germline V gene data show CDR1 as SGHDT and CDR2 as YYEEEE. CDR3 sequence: CASSLFTGRNYGYTF. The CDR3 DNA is TGTGCCAGCAGCTTATTCACCGGGAGAAACTATGGCTACACCTTC.

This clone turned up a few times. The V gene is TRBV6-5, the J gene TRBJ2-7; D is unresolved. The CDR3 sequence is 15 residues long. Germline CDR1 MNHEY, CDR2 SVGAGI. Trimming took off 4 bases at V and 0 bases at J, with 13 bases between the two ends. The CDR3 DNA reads TGTGCCAGCAGTTCTACCTCATCGGGCTCCTACGAGCAGTACTTC. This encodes CASSSTSSGSYEQYF.

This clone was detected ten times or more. The CDR3 reads CASSYGQGAFTDTQYF. In DNA, the CDR3 is TGTGCCAGCAGCTATGGACAGGGGGCCTTCACAGATACGCAGTATTTT. The V gene is TRBV5-5, the J gene TRBJ2-3, with 11 bases matching TRBD1. V gave up 3 bases and J gave up 2 bases; unmatched junction bases: 5. The CDR3 loop spans 16 amino acids. The V gene's germline CDR1 is SGHKS and CDR2 YYEKEE (reference sequence).

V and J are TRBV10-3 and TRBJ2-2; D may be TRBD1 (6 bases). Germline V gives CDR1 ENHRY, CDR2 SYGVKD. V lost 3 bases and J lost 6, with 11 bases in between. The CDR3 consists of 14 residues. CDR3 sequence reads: CAISEQGASGELFF. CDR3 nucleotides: TGTGCCATCAGTGAACAGGGTGCATCCGGGGAGCTGTTTTTT.

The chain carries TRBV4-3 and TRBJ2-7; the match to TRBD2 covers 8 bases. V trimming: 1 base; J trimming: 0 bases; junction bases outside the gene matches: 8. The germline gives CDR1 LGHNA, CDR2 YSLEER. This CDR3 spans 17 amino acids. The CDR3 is CASSQVLAGPVSYEQYF. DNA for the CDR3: TGCGCCAGCAGCCAAGTGTTAGCGGGACCTGTCTCCTACGAGCAGTACTTC.

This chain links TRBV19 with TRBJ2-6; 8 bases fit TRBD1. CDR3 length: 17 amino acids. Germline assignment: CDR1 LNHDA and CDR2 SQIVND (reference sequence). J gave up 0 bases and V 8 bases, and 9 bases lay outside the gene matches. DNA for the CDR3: TGTGCCAGTTCTGACAGGGGCCTTAGCTCTGGGGCCAACGTCCTGACTTTC. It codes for CASSDRGLSSGANVLTF.

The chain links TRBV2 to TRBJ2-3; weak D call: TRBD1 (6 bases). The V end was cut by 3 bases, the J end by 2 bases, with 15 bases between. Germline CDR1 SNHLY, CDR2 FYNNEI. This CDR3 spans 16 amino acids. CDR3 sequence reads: CASSDLLQGYTDTQYF. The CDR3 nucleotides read TGTGCCAGCAGTGATCTTTTACAGGGATACACAGATACGCAGTATTTT.

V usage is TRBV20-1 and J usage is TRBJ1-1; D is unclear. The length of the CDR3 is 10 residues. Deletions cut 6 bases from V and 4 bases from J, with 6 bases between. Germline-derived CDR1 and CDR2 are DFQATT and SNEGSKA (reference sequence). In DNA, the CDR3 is TGCAGTGCCGCCAGCACTGAAGCTTTCTTT. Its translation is CSAASTEAFF.

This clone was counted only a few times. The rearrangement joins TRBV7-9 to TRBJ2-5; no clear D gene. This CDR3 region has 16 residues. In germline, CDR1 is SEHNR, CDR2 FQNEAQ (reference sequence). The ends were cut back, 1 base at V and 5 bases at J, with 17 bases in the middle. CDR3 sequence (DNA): TGTGCCAGCAGCTTAGGGAGCTTAAGGCCAGCGGAGACCCAGTACTTC. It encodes CASSLGSLRPAETQYF.

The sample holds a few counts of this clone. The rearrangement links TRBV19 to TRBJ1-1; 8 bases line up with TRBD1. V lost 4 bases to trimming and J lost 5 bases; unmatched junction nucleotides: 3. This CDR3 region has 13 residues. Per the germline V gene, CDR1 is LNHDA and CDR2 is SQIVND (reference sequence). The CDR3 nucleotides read TGTGCCAGTAGTAGGGACAGGAGGACTGAAGCTTTCTTT. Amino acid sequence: CASSRDRRTEAFF. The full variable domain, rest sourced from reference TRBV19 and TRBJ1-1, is DGGITQSPKYLFRKEGQNVTLSCEQNLNHDAMYWYRQDPGQGLRLIYYSQIVNDFQKGDIAEGYSVSREKKESFPLTVTSAQKNPTAFYLCASSRDRRTEAFFGQGTRLTVV.

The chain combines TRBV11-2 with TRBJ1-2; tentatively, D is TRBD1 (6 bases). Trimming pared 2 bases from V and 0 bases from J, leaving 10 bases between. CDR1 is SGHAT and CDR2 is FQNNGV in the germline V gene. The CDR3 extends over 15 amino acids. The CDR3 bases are TGTGCCAGCAGCTTAACAGGGAAAGCTAACTATGGCTACACCTTC. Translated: CASSLTGKANYGYTF.

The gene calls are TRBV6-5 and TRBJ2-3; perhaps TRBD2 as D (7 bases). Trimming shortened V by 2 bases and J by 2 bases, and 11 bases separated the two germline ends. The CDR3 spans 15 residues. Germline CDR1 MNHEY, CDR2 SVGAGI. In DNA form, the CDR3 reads TGTGCCAGCAGTTACCGGCGGGGGCTCACAGATACGCAGTATTTT. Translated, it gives CASSYRRGLTDTQYF.

In nucleotides, the CDR3 is TGTGCCAGCAGCCCCCTGAGCGGGGGAGGCGGGGAGCTGTTTTTT. Amino acids: CASSPLSGGGGELFF. The chain has TRBV3-1 (or the pseudogene TRBV3-2) and TRBJ2-2, with TRBD2 identical over 8 bases. V lost 4 bases to trimming and J lost 7 bases; unmatched junction nucleotides: 8. The CDR3 spans 15 residues. In germline, CDR1 is LGHDT, CDR2 YNNKEL (reference sequence).

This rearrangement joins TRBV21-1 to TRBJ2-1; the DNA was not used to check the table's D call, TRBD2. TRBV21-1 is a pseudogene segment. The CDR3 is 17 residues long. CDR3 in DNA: TGTGCCAGCAGCAAATCGCGGTTAATAGCGGGTAGTACCCTTCAGTTCTTC. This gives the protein CASSKSRLIAGSTLQFF.

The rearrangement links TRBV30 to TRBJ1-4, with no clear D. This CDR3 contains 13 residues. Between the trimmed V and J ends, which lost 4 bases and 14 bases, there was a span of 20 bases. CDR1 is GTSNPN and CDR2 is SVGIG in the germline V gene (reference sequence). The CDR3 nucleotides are TGTGCCTGGAAAGTTCCGAGCGGCCCTCGTCTGTTTTTT. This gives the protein CAWKVPSGPRLFF.

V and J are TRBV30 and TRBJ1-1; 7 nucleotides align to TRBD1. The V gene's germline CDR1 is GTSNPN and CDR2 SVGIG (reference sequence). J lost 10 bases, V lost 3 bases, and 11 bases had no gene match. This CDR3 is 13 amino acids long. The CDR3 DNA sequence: TGTGCCTGGAGCAGAACAGGGGCCTCAGGAGCTTTCTTT. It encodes CAWSRTGASGAFF.

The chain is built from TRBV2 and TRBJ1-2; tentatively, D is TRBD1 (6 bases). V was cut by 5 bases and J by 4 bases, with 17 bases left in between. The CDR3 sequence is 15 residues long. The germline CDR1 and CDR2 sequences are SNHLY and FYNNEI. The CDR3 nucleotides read TGTGCCAGCAGTAATCTCAGGGGCCGAGGCTATGGCTACACCTTC. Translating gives CASSNLRGRGYGYTF.

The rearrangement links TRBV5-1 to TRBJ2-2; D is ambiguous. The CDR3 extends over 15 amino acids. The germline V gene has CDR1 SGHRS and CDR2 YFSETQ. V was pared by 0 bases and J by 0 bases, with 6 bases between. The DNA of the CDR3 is TGCGCCAGCAGCTTGGCCGTAGCGAACACCGGGGAGCTGTTTTTT. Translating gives CASSLAVANTGELFF. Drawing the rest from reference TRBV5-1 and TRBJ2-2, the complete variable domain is KAGVTQTPRYLIKTRGQQVTLSCSPISGHRSVSWYQQTPGQGLQFLFEYFSETQRNKGNFPGRFSGRQFSNSRSEMNVSTLELGDSALYLCASSLAVANTGELFFGEGSRLTVL.